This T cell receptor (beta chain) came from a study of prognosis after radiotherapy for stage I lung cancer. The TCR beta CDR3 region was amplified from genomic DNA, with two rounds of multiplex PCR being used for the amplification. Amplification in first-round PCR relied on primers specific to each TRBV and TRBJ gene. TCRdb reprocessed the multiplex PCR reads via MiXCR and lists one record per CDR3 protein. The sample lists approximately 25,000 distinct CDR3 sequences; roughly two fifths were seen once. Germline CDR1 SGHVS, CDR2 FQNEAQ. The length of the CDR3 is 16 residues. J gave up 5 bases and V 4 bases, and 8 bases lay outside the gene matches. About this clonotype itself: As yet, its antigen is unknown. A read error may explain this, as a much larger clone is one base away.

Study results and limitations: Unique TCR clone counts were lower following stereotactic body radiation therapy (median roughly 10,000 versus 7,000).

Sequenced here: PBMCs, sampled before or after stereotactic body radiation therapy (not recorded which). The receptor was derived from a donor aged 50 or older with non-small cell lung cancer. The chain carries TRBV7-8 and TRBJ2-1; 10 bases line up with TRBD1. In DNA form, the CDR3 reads TGTGCCAGCAGCTACTACGGGACAGGGGCTAACAATGAGCAGTTCTTC. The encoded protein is CASSYYGTGANNEQFF. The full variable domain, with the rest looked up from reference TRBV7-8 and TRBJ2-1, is GAGVSQSPRYKVAKRGQDVALRCDPISGHVSLFWYQQALGQGPEFLTYFQNEAQLDKSGLPSDRFFAERPEGSVSTLKIQRTQQEDSAVYLCASSYYGTGANNEQFFGPGTRLTVL.